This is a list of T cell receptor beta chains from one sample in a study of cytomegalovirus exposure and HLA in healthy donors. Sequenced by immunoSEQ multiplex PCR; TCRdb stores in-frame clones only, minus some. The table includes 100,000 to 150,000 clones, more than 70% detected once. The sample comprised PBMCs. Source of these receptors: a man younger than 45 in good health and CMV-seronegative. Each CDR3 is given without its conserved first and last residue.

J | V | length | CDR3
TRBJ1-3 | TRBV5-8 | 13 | ASSFLGGNGNTIY
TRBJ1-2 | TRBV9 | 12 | ASSPQTGNYGYT
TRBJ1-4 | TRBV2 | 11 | ASRETRKEKLF
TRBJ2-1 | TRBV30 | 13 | AWSDGLAAYNEQF
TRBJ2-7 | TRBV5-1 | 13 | ASSLGAAGGYEQY
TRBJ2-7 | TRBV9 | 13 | ASSVRASGGYEQY
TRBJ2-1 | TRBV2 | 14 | ASSEGRGRSYNEQF
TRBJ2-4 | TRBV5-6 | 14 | ASSLEEDLAKNIQY
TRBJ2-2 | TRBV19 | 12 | ASSLAVNTGELF
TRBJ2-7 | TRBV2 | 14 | ASTITRLAGAYEQY
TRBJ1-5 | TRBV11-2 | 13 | ASSHSGSQDQPQH
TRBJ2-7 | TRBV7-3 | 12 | ASSPMAGAGEQY
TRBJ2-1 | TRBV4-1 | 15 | ASSQEEGLSSYNEQF
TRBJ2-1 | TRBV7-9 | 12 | ASSPGTMYNEQF
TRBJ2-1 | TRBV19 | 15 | ASSIRASGKGGDEQF
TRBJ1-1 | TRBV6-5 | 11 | ASSRGEGTEAF
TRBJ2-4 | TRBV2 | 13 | ASSEGGLGSDIQY
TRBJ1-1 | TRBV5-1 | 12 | ASSLETGNTEAF
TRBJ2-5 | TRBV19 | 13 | ASSMGRRGQETQY
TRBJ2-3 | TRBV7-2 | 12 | ASSKAGMVDTQY
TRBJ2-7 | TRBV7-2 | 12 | ASGGQGIPYEQY
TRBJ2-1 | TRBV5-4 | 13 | ASSFPAVGGNEQF
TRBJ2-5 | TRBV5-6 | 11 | ASSWGGQETQY
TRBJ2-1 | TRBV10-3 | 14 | AISDLRDYDFNEQF
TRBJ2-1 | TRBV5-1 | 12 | ASSVTSGMDEQF
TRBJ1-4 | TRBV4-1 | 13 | ASSQAGQGAFQLF
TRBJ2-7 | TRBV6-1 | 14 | ASSDGPGLAVIEQY
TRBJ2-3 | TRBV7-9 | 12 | ASRHKQGTDTQY
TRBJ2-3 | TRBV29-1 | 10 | SVDDRGDTQY
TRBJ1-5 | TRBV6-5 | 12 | ASSSDGNNQPQH
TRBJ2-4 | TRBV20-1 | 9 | SATTKNIQY